A selection of T cell receptor beta chains follows, all from one sample in a study of shared clonotypes between healthy human individuals. Data came from immunoSEQ multiplex PCR; TCRdb stores just in-frame clones and leaves some out. The data hold around 1 million clones, with about 80% observed a single time. The sequenced material came from memory CD4+ T cells sorted from blood. All receptors derive from a man between 18 and 29 years old in good health. CDR3s include the opening cysteine and the closing phenylalanine or tryptophan. Each record gives: D gene, clone size, J gene, V gene, CDR3 DNA, CDR3 protein. D genes are given only for firm matches. Clone size appears in some rows only: once, few, many, or a class for an expanded clone.

D gene: TRBD1
clone size: -
J gene: TRBJ2-7
V gene: TRBV5-6
CDR3 DNA: TGTGCCAGCAGCACGACAGGGGCCACCTACGAGCAGTACTTC
CDR3 protein: CASSTTGATYEQYF

D gene: -
clone size: -
J gene: TRBJ2-5
V gene: TRBV11-3
CDR3 DNA: TGTGCCAGCAGCTCGAAGGGGAGGGAGACCCAGTACTTC
CDR3 protein: CASSSKGRETQYF

D gene: TRBD2
clone size: -
J gene: TRBJ2-7
V gene: TRBV28
CDR3 DNA: TGTGCCAGCAGTCTGGGACTAGCGGCCTACGAGCAGTACTTC
CDR3 protein: CASSLGLAAYEQYF

D gene: TRBD2
clone size: -
J gene: TRBJ2-5
V gene: TRBV29-1
CDR3 DNA: TGCAGCGTTGAAAGCGTGCGGGGGGCCGAGACCCAGTACTTC
CDR3 protein: CSVESVRGAETQYF

D gene: -
clone size: -
J gene: TRBJ2-3
V gene: TRBV6-1
CDR3 DNA: TGTGCCAGTCACGACAGCACAGATACGCAGTATTTT
CDR3 protein: CASHDSTDTQYF

D gene: TRBD1
clone size: once
J gene: TRBJ2-3
V gene: TRBV6-6
CDR3 DNA: TGTGCCAGCAGTCGACCGGGACAGACAGATACGCAGTATTTT
CDR3 protein: CASSRPGQTDTQYF

D gene: TRBD2
clone size: -
J gene: TRBJ2-1
V gene: TRBV6-5
CDR3 DNA: TGTGCCAGCAGTTACGCTAGCGGGAGCGGCAATGAGCAGTTCTTC
CDR3 protein: CASSYASGSGNEQFF

D gene: -
clone size: once
J gene: TRBJ1-5
V gene: TRBV30
CDR3 DNA: TGTGCCTGGAGCCGATTGGCGAGCAATCAGCCCCAGCATTTT
CDR3 protein: CAWSRLASNQPQHF

D gene: TRBD1
clone size: -
J gene: TRBJ1-1
V gene: TRBV5-1
CDR3 DNA: TGCGCCAGCAGCACGGGGACAGATAATCAATTGAACACTGAAGCTTTCTTT
CDR3 protein: CASSTGTDNQLNTEAFF

D gene: -
clone size: once
J gene: TRBJ1-1
V gene: TRBV11-2
CDR3 DNA: TGTGCCAGCAGCCCGTTTAGACAGGTGAACACTGAAGCTTTCTTT
CDR3 protein: CASSPFRQVNTEAFF

D gene: TRBD2
clone size: once
J gene: TRBJ2-7
V gene: TRBV5-1
CDR3 DNA: TGCGCCAGTGGACTAGCGGGAACCTACGAGCAGTACTTC
CDR3 protein: CASGLAGTYEQYF

D gene: -
clone size: once
J gene: TRBJ1-2
V gene: TRBV4-2
CDR3 DNA: TGTGCCAGCAGCCAAGAAGACCGAAACGCAATCTATGGCTACACCTTC
CDR3 protein: CASSQEDRNAIYGYTF

D gene: TRBD2
clone size: -
J gene: TRBJ2-3
V gene: TRBV15
CDR3 DNA: TGTGCCACCAGCAGACCGGGGGGAGCCATCACAGATACGCAGTATTTT
CDR3 protein: CATSRPGGAITDTQYF

D gene: TRBD1
clone size: -
J gene: TRBJ2-7
V gene: TRBV7-2
CDR3 DNA: TGTGCCAGCAGCTTGGGGCCGGGACAGGTAGCCGAGCAGTACTTC
CDR3 protein: CASSLGPGQVAEQYF

D gene: TRBD1
clone size: -
J gene: TRBJ1-5
V gene: TRBV2
CDR3 DNA: TGTGCCAGCAACCGGGACAGGGGTACCCTCGCCAGCAATCAGCCCCAGCATTTT
CDR3 protein: CASNRDRGTLASNQPQHF

D gene: -
clone size: -
J gene: TRBJ2-4
V gene: TRBV2
CDR3 DNA: TGTGCCAGCAGTAGAGCCAAGAGGGACCCCGTAGGCGGGATTCAGTACTTC
CDR3 protein: CASSRAKRDPVGGIQYF

D gene: -
clone size: -
J gene: TRBJ1-1
V gene: TRBV6-6
CDR3 DNA: TGTGCTACCGAAAACGGCCCAGGGAAGACTGAAGCTTTCTTT
CDR3 protein: CATENGPGKTEAFF

D gene: -
clone size: -
J gene: TRBJ2-2
V gene: TRBV15
CDR3 DNA: TGTGCCACCAGCAGAGATCAGATCTCGAACACCGGGGAGCTGTTTTTT
CDR3 protein: CATSRDQISNTGELFF

D gene: -
clone size: -
J gene: TRBJ1-2
V gene: TRBV19
CDR3 DNA: TGTGCCAGTAGACACCGACAGGAAAGCTATGGCTACACCTTC
CDR3 protein: CASRHRQESYGYTF

D gene: TRBD2
clone size: -
J gene: TRBJ2-1
V gene: TRBV28
CDR3 DNA: TGTGCCACCCTCCCCGGACTAGCGGGAAACAATGAGCAGTTCTTC
CDR3 protein: CATLPGLAGNNEQFF

D gene: TRBD2
clone size: -
J gene: TRBJ2-5
V gene: TRBV11-2
CDR3 DNA: TGTGCCAGCAGCTTAGGGATAGCGGGGACAGAGACCCAGTACTTC
CDR3 protein: CASSLGIAGTETQYF

D gene: -
clone size: -
J gene: TRBJ1-1
V gene: TRBV29-1
CDR3 DNA: TGCAGCGTTGGGAACACCAACACTGAAGCTTTCTTT
CDR3 protein: CSVGNTNTEAFF

D gene: -
clone size: -
J gene: TRBJ2-1
V gene: TRBV7-9
CDR3 DNA: TGTGCCAGCCCTCGATCGTTCAAGGAGCAGTTCTTC
CDR3 protein: CASPRSFKEQFF

D gene: TRBD1
clone size: -
J gene: TRBJ1-6
V gene: TRBV5-4
CDR3 DNA: TGTGCCAGCAGCTTAAGGACAGGGGACAATAATTCACCCCTCCACTTT
CDR3 protein: CASSLRTGDNNSPLHF

D gene: -
clone size: few
J gene: TRBJ1-2
V gene: TRBV7-9
CDR3 DNA: TGTGCCAGCAGCTCCGGCTATGGCTACACCTTC
CDR3 protein: CASSSGYGYTF

D gene: -
clone size: few
J gene: TRBJ2-7
V gene: TRBV11-1
CDR3 DNA: TGTGCCAGCAGCCTCAGGACCGGGCAGGGGCTGCACGAGCAGTACTTC
CDR3 protein: CASSLRTGQGLHEQYF

D gene: -
clone size: -
J gene: TRBJ2-2
V gene: TRBV2
CDR3 DNA: TGTGCCAGCAAGGGTTACAGGAACACCGGGGAGCTGTTTTTT
CDR3 protein: CASKGYRNTGELFF

D gene: -
clone size: -
J gene: TRBJ2-5
V gene: TRBV5-1
CDR3 DNA: TGCGCCAGCAGCTTGGCCCCAGGGCCATCGGAGACCCAGTACTTC
CDR3 protein: CASSLAPGPSETQYF

D gene: TRBD2
clone size: -
J gene: TRBJ2-5
V gene: TRBV9
CDR3 DNA: TGTGCCAGCAGCGCCCTCTCTCGCGGGGGTTTAGAGACCCAGTACTTC
CDR3 protein: CASSALSRGGLETQYF

D gene: -
clone size: -
J gene: TRBJ1-5
V gene: TRBV18
CDR3 DNA: TGTGCCAGCTCTATAGACGGAGATCAGCCCCAGCATTTT
CDR3 protein: CASSIDGDQPQHF